This TCR beta chain was recorded in a study of T-cell memory formation after mild COVID-19 (dated by TCRdb to about 2021). About the study as a whole: Most TCR sequence clusters were specific to one of the two donors. In a couple of donors, T-cell clones that expanded and contracted after mild COVID-19 were followed by sequencing TCRalpha and TCRbeta repertoires longitudinally. The cohort comprised two young, previously healthy adult volunteers, one female and one male.

This clonotype was recorded at least ten times. This receptor's antigen is unknown. Base qualities are missing; no much larger clone stands one base away. For sequencing, an Illumina NovaSeq 6000 was employed. cDNA libraries for TCRalpha and TCRbeta were prepared by 5'RACE using constant-segment primers, with sample barcodes and unique molecular identifiers added. RNA was extracted from every sample with Trizol reagent. Amplification of the libraries took two PCR steps, and the second step added a second sample barcode plus Illumina TruSeq adapters. Libraries were sequenced on an Illumina NovaSeq with 2 x 150 bp paired-end reads. In the original analysis: With migec v1.2.7, reads were demultiplexed and then collapsed into UMI-guided consensus sequences. Using mixcr v2.1.11, the UMI consensuses were aligned to TRA and TRB V and J templates and assembled into clonotypes. A clonotype was counted as expanded or contracted only when both edgeR and NoisET called the clonotype significant, with the noise models trained on biological replicates. For edgeR calls, the cutoffs were a false discovery rate-adjusted p below 0.01 and a log2 fold-change threshold of 1. As an exploratory analysis of dynamics, max-normalized trajectories of the 1000 most abundant clonotypes were examined with PCA combined with hierarchical clustering. Each responding clone was given a CD4 or CD8 phenotype based on the CD4+ and CD8+ repertoires, which had been sequenced separately. TCRdb cleaned the public reads at Q25 with fastp, built clones with MiXCR and kept in-frame beta chains. One record per CDR3 amino acid sequence lists the most common genes and DNA. These V and J calls originate from TCRdb's pipeline instead of the authors' own analysis. The sample table lists 280,000 or so distinct CDR3 sequences, approximately 7.6% of them with a count of one. The ten largest clones capture 22% of the sample.

Beyond this particular receptor, the publication reports: Only a couple of mild cases were covered by the study, and larger cohorts that include severe cases with pre-infection samples were considered necessary. SARS-CoV-2 specificity was not confirmed for the second-wave clones peaking on day 37. Contracting CD4+ clones were located mainly in the CM and EM memory subsets, whereas CD8+ clones were found to be enriched in EMRA. Some responding clones were detected in pre-infection memory, which suggested that pre-existing cross-reactive memory T cells had joined the SARS-CoV-2 response. Balanced CD4/CD8 phenotypes were observed for clones contracting from day 15 to 85, whereas a bias towards CD4+ was observed for a second wave of clones expanding from day 15 to 37.

Ficoll-Paque density gradient centrifugation was the method used to isolate PBMCs. In the germline V gene, CDR1 corresponds to SGHRS and CDR2 to YFSETQ. The CDR3, cysteine through phenylalanine, is 14 amino acids long. The sequence is cut down to CDR3 DNA, 42 bases in frame from base 1. V loses 4 bases, J loses 6 bases, and the germline ends lie 14 bases apart. This receptor was obtained from a young man who had mild COVID-19 (a few samples of this study predate the infection). The sample titles of this study are shuffled in the database, so cell type and time point are left out; the donor was told from shared clones. The sequence joins TRBV5-1 to TRBJ2-1; a tentative D call is TRBD1 (7 bases match). The sequencing input was PBMCs or a T cell subset sorted from them (not recorded which). CDR3 reads: CASSRQGDFNEQFF. The DNA reads TGCGCCAGCAGCAGGCAGGGGGACTTCAATGAGCAGTTCTTC.